Detailed here is one TCR beta chain. Its antigen remains unidentified. This entry comes from a study of CD8+ T cells in alopecia areata. Study conclusions and caveats: Resident alphabeta T-cell populations of normal skin are likewise subject to sequencing in scalp samples.

Sequencing templates came from extracted RNA that was reverse transcribed into cDNA. Profiling relied on immunoSEQ multiplex PCR, and the TCRdb table lists in-frame clones only, not all of them. The sample yields some 120,000 clones, around 50% seen once. The CDR3 runs 11 residues. Germline V gene lookup returns CDR1 SEHNR and CDR2 FQNEAQ (reference sequence). Trimming pared 4 bases from V and 6 bases from J, leaving 7 bases between. This rearrangement joins TRBV7-9 to TRBJ2-7, with unresolved D. This clonotype was obtained from a human donor with alopecia areata. Source material: NKG2D-low CD8+ T cells sorted from blood. The CDR3 DNA follows: TGTGCCAGCAGCTACCTCTCCGAGCAGTACTTC. Translation: CASSYLSEQYF.